The next 29 T cell receptor beta chains were all read from a single sample in a study of blood T cell repertoires in COVID-19. Sequencing was performed with immunoSEQ multiplex PCR; in TCRdb, only in-frame clones are kept and a portion is missing. The sample includes 200,000 to 250,000 clones, roughly 86% seen only once; the top ten take less than 4.5%. The specimen was peripheral blood. These receptor sequences come from a man aged 50-59 years with acute or convalescent COVID-19.

The V gene is TRBV2, the J gene TRBJ1-1, with D hard to call. Germline CDR1 SNHLY, CDR2 FYNNEI. The CDR3 totals 14 residues. Trimming left V 4 bases short and J 0 bases short, with 9 bases between. The CDR3 DNA is TGTGCCAGCAGTGGATCGCGATTGAACACTGAAGCTTTCTTT. It yields the protein CASSGSRLNTEAFF.

The rearrangement links TRBV7-9 to TRBJ1-3; no definite D call. CDR1 SEHNR and CDR2 FQNEAQ come from the germline V gene (reference sequence). The CDR3 loop spans 12 amino acids. Deletions cut 1 base from V and 11 bases from J, with 9 bases between. In nucleotides, the CDR3 is TGTGCCAGCAGCTTAGTATACAGCTCCATATATTTT. Residues: CASSLVYSSIYF.

This chain joins TRBV9 and TRBJ2-7, with TRBD2 identical over 7 bases. Germline V CDR1 and CDR2: SGDLS, YYNGEE. The length of the CDR3 is 15 residues. Trimming took 4 bases from V and 2 from J; bases not matched to a gene: 9. The CDR3 reads CASSLGEGPAYEQYF. The CDR3 DNA reads as TGTGCCAGCAGCCTAGGGGAGGGGCCAGCCTACGAGCAGTACTTC.

This clone was observed a single time. The chain uses TRBV9 and TRBJ2-1, with 10 bases fitting TRBD2. The germline CDR1 and CDR2 sequences are SGDLS and YYNGEE. V was clipped by 3 bases and J by 11 bases; unmatched bases: 8. This CDR3 is 14 amino acids long. The CDR3 is CASSAGASGSQQFF. The CDR3 bases are TGTGCCAGCAGCGCCGGGGCTAGCGGGAGTCAGCAGTTCTTC.

V usage is TRBV7-8 and J usage is TRBJ2-5; 7 nucleotides align to TRBD2. With 1 base clipped from V and 3 bases from J, the junction kept 8 bases outside the gene matches. The CDR3 contains 16 residues. CDR1 is SGHVS and CDR2 is FQNEAQ in the germline V gene. For the CDR3, the DNA is TGTGCCAGCAGCTTAGGGTTGGCTAGCGGAAAAGAGACCCAGTACTTC. This gives the protein CASSLGLASGKETQYF.

The J gene is TRBJ2-1, the V gene TRBV7-9; TRBD1 agrees at 7 bases. V gave up 4 bases and J gave up 7 bases; unmatched junction bases: 19. The CDR3 loop spans 18 amino acids. Looked up from germline, CDR1 is SEHNR and CDR2 is FQNEAQ (reference sequence). CDR3 DNA: TGTGCCAGCAGCTCGTCTTCCGGGACAGCCTACAATAAGAATGAGCAGTTCTTC. It encodes CASSSSSGTAYNKNEQFF.

This clone was found once. As DNA, the CDR3 is TGCGCCAGCAGCTTGGGATTAGGGGGCGCGGGGACTGAAGCTTTCTTT. Amino acids: CASSLGLGGAGTEAFF. The chain is built from TRBV5-1 and TRBJ1-1, with TRBD1 matching over 7 bases. The CDR3 totals 16 residues. Germline V lookup: CDR1 SGHRS, CDR2 YFSETQ. The ends lost 0 bases at V and 5 bases at J; junction bases unmatched: 10.

This clone has a single count. The CDR3 bases are TGTGCCAGCAGCCGACCCGGGACTAGCGGGAGGTATAGAGTTTTCCAGTACTTC. This translates into CASSRPGTSGRYRVFQYF. The chain combines TRBV3-1 (or the pseudogene TRBV3-2) with TRBJ2-5; 15 bases match TRBD2. V was pared by 4 bases and J by 10 bases, with 16 bases of the junction left unmatched. Looked up from germline, CDR1 is LGHDT and CDR2 is YNNKEL (reference sequence). This CDR3 contains 18 residues.

V usage is TRBV13 and J usage is TRBJ2-1, with TRBD1 matching over 8 bases. With V trimmed by 4 bases and J by 6 bases, 8 bases remained unmatched. CDR1 is PRHDT and CDR2 is FYEKMQ in the germline V gene (reference sequence). CDR3 length: 15 amino acids. DNA for the CDR3: TGTGCCAGCAGCTCCTCGGACAGGGCGTTCAATGAGCAGTTCTTC. Its translation is CASSSSDRAFNEQFF.

The chain joins TRBV11-3 to TRBJ1-1; tentatively, D is TRBD1 (5 bases). CDR1 SGHNT and CDR2 YENEEA come from the germline V gene. V was shortened by 6 bases and J by 8 bases, with 10 bases between the two germline ends. This CDR3 has 11 residues. CDR3 amino acids: CASSSRQEAFF. CDR3 DNA sequence: TGTGCCAGCAGTTCCCGACAGGAAGCTTTCTTT. Using reference TRBV11-3 and TRBJ1-1 for the parts outside the CDR3, the full variable domain is EAGVVQSPRYKIIEKKQPVAFWCNPISGHNTLYWYLQNLGQGPELLIRYENEEAVDDSQLPKDRFSAERLKGVDSTLKIQPAELGDSAVYLCASSSRQEAFFGQGTRLTVV.

The chain combines TRBV10-2 with TRBJ1-5, with a tentative D call TRBD1 (6 bases). The CDR3 contains 15 residues. CDR1 WSHSY and CDR2 SAAADI come from the germline V gene. Trimming took off 0 bases at V and 9 bases at J, with 15 bases between the two ends. The CDR3 sequence: CASSESQGQLRPQHF. CDR3 bases: TGCGCCAGCAGTGAGTCGCAGGGGCAGTTACGGCCCCAGCATTTT.

This sequence joins TRBV27 and TRBJ1-5, with 11 bases fitting TRBD1. Germline lookup yields CDR1 MNHEY and CDR2 SMNVEV (reference sequence). The CDR3 contains 15 residues. J was trimmed by 6 bases and V by 3 bases; bases with no gene match: 4. The CDR3 reads CASSFGTGGVQPQHF. The CDR3 DNA is TGTGCCAGCAGTTTCGGGACAGGGGGTGTTCAGCCCCAGCATTTT.

As regards this clone: Relative to the germline gene, one junction end is altered; a read error may explain this. This sequence joins TRBV7-7 and TRBJ2-6, with D tentatively TRBD1 (5 bases). The germline V gene has CDR1 SSHAT and CDR2 FNYEAQ (reference sequence). CDR3 length: 15 amino acids. DNA of the CDR3: TGTGCTAGCAGCTATTCAGGGACTGGGGCCAACGTCCTGACTTTC. Its translation is CASSYSGTGANVLTF.

In this sample, this clone turned up once. This chain links TRBV18 with TRBJ1-5; D gene ambiguous. Trimming pared 1 base from V and 2 bases from J, leaving 12 bases between. The germline V gene has CDR1 KGHSH and CDR2 LQKENI. The CDR3 covers 16 residues. The CDR3 DNA sequence: TGTGCCAGCTCACCACGCCGGGTTTGGGGCAATCAGCCCCAGCATTTT. As protein: CASSPRRVWGNQPQHF.

The V and J genes are TRBV6-6 and TRBJ1-5; D gene unclear. Trimming shortened V by 6 bases and J by 2 bases, and 8 bases separated the two germline ends. The CDR3 loop spans 13 amino acids. Germline CDR1 is MNHNY and CDR2 is SVGAGI (reference sequence). The CDR3: CASSNGGNQPQHF. The CDR3 DNA reads as TGTGCCAGCAGCAACGGAGGCAATCAGCCCCAGCATTTT.

The V gene is TRBV28, the J gene TRBJ1-6, with 8 bases lining up with TRBD1. The V and J ends lost 5 bases and 9 bases, in that order; junction bases with no gene match: 6. The CDR3 contains 14 residues. Germline CDR1 is MDHEN and CDR2 is SYDVKM. CDR3: CASSAGTGPSPLHF. The CDR3 DNA sequence: TGTGCCAGCAGTGCCGGGACAGGTCCTTCACCCCTCCACTTT.

The chain uses TRBV28 and TRBJ1-2, with D uncertain. The CDR3 is 13 amino acids. V was pared by 6 bases and J by 7 bases, with 15 bases between. The germline gives CDR1 MDHEN, CDR2 SYDVKM. CDR3: CASREALVSGYTF. In DNA, the CDR3 is TGTGCCAGCAGAGAGGCGCTGGTGAGTGGCTACACCTTC.

CDR3 sequence: CASSIGQNTEAFF. The DNA for the CDR3 is TGTGCCAGTAGTATTGGACAGAACACTGAAGCTTTCTTT. The rearrangement uses TRBV19 and TRBJ1-1; D might be TRBD1 (5 bases). The CDR3 is 13 amino acids. The germline gives CDR1 LNHDA, CDR2 SQIVND (reference sequence). V lost 3 bases and J lost 1, with 6 bases in between.

This rearrangement joins TRBV2 to TRBJ2-5, with 7 bases aligning to TRBD1. Trimming cost V 7 bases and J 7 bases; bases outside gene matches: 12. This CDR3 region has 14 residues. The germline CDR1 and CDR2 sequences are SNHLY and FYNNEI. The CDR3 spells CASKPQGVRGTQYF. Written as DNA, the CDR3 is TGTGCCAGCAAACCCCAGGGGGTAAGAGGGACCCAGTACTTC.

This clone was seen a single time. J is TRBJ2-1 and V is TRBV10-3, with 10 bases matching TRBD1. CDR1 is ENHRY and CDR2 is SYGVKD in the germline V gene. This CDR3 region has 14 residues. V shed 6 bases and J 8 bases; nucleotides not matched to a gene: 7. CDR3 residues: CAIRGQGIVDEQFF. Written as DNA, the CDR3 is TGTGCCATCAGGGGACAGGGGATCGTCGATGAGCAGTTCTTC.

CDR3 nucleotide sequence: TGTGCCAGCAGCTCCTGGACAGGGCCAAACCTCTCTGGAAACACCATATATTTT. Translated: CASSSWTGPNLSGNTIYF. The V and J genes are TRBV7-6 and TRBJ1-3; 8 bases agree with TRBD1. V lost 4 bases and J lost 0; bases outside the gene matches: 11. The CDR3 is made up of 18 amino acids. Germline CDR1 and CDR2: SGHVS and FNYEAQ.

The chain uses TRBV19 and TRBJ1-1; the D gene is possibly TRBD1 (6 bases). Germline V gene data show CDR1 as LNHDA and CDR2 as SQIVND (reference sequence). This CDR3 is built from 13 residues. V was pared by 4 bases and J by 7 bases, with 13 bases between. CDR3 in DNA: TGTGCCAGTAGTACTACAGGGACCGGTGAAGCTTTCTTT. It is translated as CASSTTGTGEAFF.

The chain recombines TRBV3-1 (or the pseudogene TRBV3-2) with TRBJ1-1, with 7 bases fitting TRBD1. V lost 8 bases and J lost 0; bases outside the gene matches: 9. The CDR3 contains 15 residues. In germline, CDR1 is LGHDT, CDR2 YNNKEL (reference sequence). The CDR3 DNA follows: TGTGCCAGCCGAAGACAGGGCACCATGAACACTGAAGCTTTCTTT. Its translation is CASRRQGTMNTEAFF.

V and J are TRBV11-2 and TRBJ2-5; D call uncertain. The V gene lost 5 bases and the J gene lost 4 bases, with 14 bases spanning the gap. Germline values: CDR1 SGHAT, CDR2 FQNNGV. The CDR3 contains 14 residues. The CDR3 spells CASSRGSRLETQYF. CDR3 coding DNA: TGTGCCAGCAGCCGAGGATCTAGGCTAGAGACCCAGTACTTC.

The V gene is TRBV25-1, the J gene TRBJ1-6; the D gene is possibly TRBD1 (5 bases). The ends were cut back, 1 base at V and 9 bases at J, with 13 bases in the middle. Per germline, CDR1 MGHDK and CDR2 SYGVNS. The CDR3 sequence is 15 residues long. CDR3 region: CASSESAGNGSPLHF. CDR3 sequence (DNA): TGTGCCAGCAGTGAATCGGCAGGGAACGGTTCACCCCTCCACTTT.

The CDR3 DNA reads TGTGCCAGCAGCCCTCAACAGGGGGCGACGAACACCGGGGAGCTGTTTTTT. Residues: CASSPQQGATNTGELFF. The genes are TRBV7-6 and TRBJ2-2, with 9 positions matching TRBD1. V shed 5 bases, J shed 0 bases, and the junction held 7 bases outside the gene matches. This CDR3 has 17 amino acids. Germline assignment: CDR1 SGHVS and CDR2 FNYEAQ. The full variable domain, in which reference TRBV7-6 and TRBJ2-2 provide the parts outside the CDR3, is GAGVSQSPRYKVTKRGQDVALRCDPISGHVSLYWYRQALGQGPEFLTYFNYEAQQDKSGLPNDRFSAERPEGSISTLTIQRTEQRDSAMYRCASSPQQGATNTGELFFGEGSRLTVL.

V usage is TRBV5-1 and J usage is TRBJ2-2, with TRBD1 identical over 11 bases. The CDR3 sequence is 17 residues long. Germline CDR1 and CDR2: SGHRS and YFSETQ. V dropped 1 base and J dropped 6; count of bases not matched to a gene: 8. The CDR3 sequence: CASSLNRDRGSAGELFF. The CDR3 nucleotides read TGCGCCAGCAGCTTGAACCGGGACAGGGGGTCGGCCGGGGAGCTGTTTTTT. Supplemented by reference TRBV5-1 and TRBJ2-2, the full variable domain reads KAGVTQTPRYLIKTRGQQVTLSCSPISGHRSVSWYQQTPGQGLQFLFEYFSETQRNKGNFPGRFSGRQFSNSRSEMNVSTLELGDSALYLCASSLNRDRGSAGELFFGEGSRLTVL.

The chain links TRBV5-1 to TRBJ2-7; 7 nucleotides align to TRBD1. The germline V gene encodes CDR1 SGHRS and CDR2 YFSETQ. V trimming: 4 bases; J trimming: 4 bases; junction bases outside the gene matches: 11. This CDR3 contains 15 residues. The chain's CDR3 is CASSMTGSRPYEQYF. CDR3 DNA sequence: TGCGCCAGCAGCATGACAGGGTCCCGTCCTTACGAGCAGTACTTC.

Written as DNA, the CDR3 is TGTGCCAGCAGCGTAGCTCCAGGGTCCAGCACAGATACGCAGTATTTT. Translating gives CASSVAPGSSTDTQYF. V is TRBV9 and J is TRBJ2-3; possible D gene TRBD1, 5 bases. This CDR3 is 16 amino acids long. Germline assignment: CDR1 SGDLS and CDR2 YYNGEE. Trimming cost V 0 bases and J 0 bases, with 11 bases left between them.